This TCR beta chain was identified during a study of T cell responses to AZD1222 COVID-19 vaccine. Overall study findings and caveats: AZD1222 recipients seropositive at baseline numbered only six or seven. There were mostly white British donors and more females than males, and clonal diversity was possibly underestimated.

Per germline, CDR1 MNHEY and CDR2 SVGEGT. V was pared by 4 bases and J by 3 bases, with 10 bases between. CDR3 length equals 13 residues. This clone was observed a few times. Its specificity is not known. Generated by immunoSEQ multiplex PCR, the TCRdb table keeps only in-frame clones and is missing some. This sample carries fewer than 120,000 clones, roughly 92% of them seen once, and the ten largest clones take more than 2%. This material consisted of peripheral blood, taken 28 days after the second AZD1222 dose. This TCR was sampled from an adult who received the AZD1222 COVID-19 vaccine. The V and J genes are TRBV6-2 or TRBV6-3 and TRBJ2-7; D uncertain. The CDR3 loop is CASSSRTHYEQYF. In nucleotides, the CDR3 is TGTGCCAGCAGTTCCCGGACGCACTACGAGCAGTACTTC.